The present entry profiles one T cell receptor beta chain with its context. Mismatch with germline at one junction end may stem from a read error. Researchers cut adjacent lung at least 2 cm from the tumor margin, and it showed no atypia. This entry belongs to a study of T cells in localized non-small cell lung cancer. Germline V lookup: CDR1 SGHNT, CDR2 YENEEA. CDR3 length: 17 residues. Only in-frame clones appear in the TCRdb table, and some are missing; sequencing was by immunoSEQ multiplex PCR. The repertoire holds roughly 2,500 clones, with approximately 31% as singletons. This chain uses TRBV11-3 with TRBJ2-3; 14 bases align to TRBD2. The clonotype was recovered from a man aged 40 to 75 with stage I lung adenocarcinoma. The sequencing here drew on normal lung tissue next to the tumor, taken before any cancer treatment. CDR3 loop: CASSPGTSGRLTDTQYF. In nucleotides, the CDR3 is TGTGCTAGCAGCCCCGGGACTAGCGGGAGACTCACAGATACGCAGTATTTT.